This record concerns one T cell receptor beta chain sequence. The antigen it binds to is not known. No much larger clone exists at a distance of one base, and base qualities are not known. This sample is part of a study of blood T cell repertoires in COVID-19 (dated by TCRdb to about 2020). In terms of the full investigation: The collaborator samples originated in the United States, Italy and Spain and spanned the acute and convalescent phases of COVID-19. The material from the prospective study consisted of cDNA or gDNA derived from T cells, B-cell-depleted T cells, or PBMCs. Subjects who had been exposed to COVID-19, were actively infected with it, or had recovered from it provided the deeply sampled blood TCRbeta repertoires that made up the dataset. The repertoires were released in a freely available public database intended as a resource for research on the immune response to SARS-CoV-2. Samples came from the ongoing ImmuneRACE study (first 160 participants) plus 1,254 subjects from 6 global collaborators. Nearly every sample came with metadata listing a de-identified subject ID, COVID-19 status, age in years and sex. Where HLA class I and class II types were available, the types were taken from metadata supplied by the sample provider, not from assay-based typing.

TCRbeta CDR3 regions were amplified from genomic DNA using the immunoSEQ Assay, a bias-controlled multiplex PCR. Under the source paper's analysis protocol: Within the assay, amplification of reference gene primers was used to estimate how many nucleated cells each sample contained. To quantify the absolute abundance of each unique TCRbeta CDR3 rearrangement, sequence reads were collapsed and filtered. For each sample, productive Simpson clonality was calculated as the square root of Simpson's diversity index over productive rearrangements. The table was pulled from immuneACCESS by TCRdb, which kept in-frame rearrangements only. Such tables lose some clones; where checked, under half of the loss comes from unresolved V genes, and the rest has no known cause. V, J and clone size were drawn from that table, and D and trimming were deduced from the DNA. Within this sample are around 180,000 clones, with 80% of them counted one time only. The top ten clonotypes cover around 6.3% of the sample.

Results the study describes overall, beyond this receptor: The quantity of clinical and demographic metadata differed by source and by participant and was supplied without curation.

From its cysteine to its phenylalanine, the CDR3 spans 14 amino acids. The CDR3 DNA has 42 bases and is translated from base 1. CDR1 and CDR2, looked up from the germline V gene, are LGHNA and YNFKEQ. The trim is 1 base for V and 7 bases for J, with a gap of 11 bases between the germline ends. The collaborating institutions used their own protocols to collect whole blood in K2EDTA tubes. Collaborator samples were shipped for TCRbeta analysis as frozen whole blood, isolated PBMCs, or DNA extracted from either sample type. The chain is made from TRBV4-2 and TRBJ2-1, and perhaps TRBD2 as D gene, on 5 matching bases. The sequence was obtained from a man between 65 and 79 years old with active or convalescent COVID-19. Sequencing was performed on peripheral blood. CDR3 reads: CASSQVSEENEQFF. DNA sequence: TGTGCCAGCAGCCAAGTGTCGGAGGAGAATGAGCAGTTCTTC.